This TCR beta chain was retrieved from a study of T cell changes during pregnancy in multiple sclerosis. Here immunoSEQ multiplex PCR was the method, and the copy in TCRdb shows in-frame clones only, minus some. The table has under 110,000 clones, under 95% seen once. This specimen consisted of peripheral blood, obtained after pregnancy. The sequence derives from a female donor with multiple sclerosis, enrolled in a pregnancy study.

DNA of the CDR3: TGTGCCAGCAGCCCCATAGCGGAGCCCCTAAGCTCCTACAATGAGCAGTTCTTC. It is translated as CASSPIAEPLSSYNEQFF. The chain combines TRBV14 with TRBJ2-1, with D possibly matching TRBD2 (6 bases). With 4 bases removed from V and 0 bases from J, the gap between germline ends came to 19 bases. The CDR3 runs to 18 residues. The germline V gene encodes CDR1 SGHDN and CDR2 FVKESK.